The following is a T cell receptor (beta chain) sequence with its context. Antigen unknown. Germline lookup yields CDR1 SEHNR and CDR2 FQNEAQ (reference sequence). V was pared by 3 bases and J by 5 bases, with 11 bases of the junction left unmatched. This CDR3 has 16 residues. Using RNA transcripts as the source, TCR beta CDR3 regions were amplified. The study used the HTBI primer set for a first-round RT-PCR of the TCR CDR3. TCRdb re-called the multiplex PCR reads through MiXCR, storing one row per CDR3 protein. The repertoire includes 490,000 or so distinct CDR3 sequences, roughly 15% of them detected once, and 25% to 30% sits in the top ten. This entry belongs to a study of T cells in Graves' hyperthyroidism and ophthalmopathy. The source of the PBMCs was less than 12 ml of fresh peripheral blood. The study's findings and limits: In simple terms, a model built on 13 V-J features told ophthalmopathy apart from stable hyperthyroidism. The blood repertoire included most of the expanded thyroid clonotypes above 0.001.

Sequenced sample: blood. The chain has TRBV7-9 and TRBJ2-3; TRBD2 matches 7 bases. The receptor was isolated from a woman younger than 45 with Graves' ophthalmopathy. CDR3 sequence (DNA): TGTGCCAGCAGCTTCGGGACTACACCACGTCGAGATACGCAGTATTTT. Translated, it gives CASSFGTTPRRDTQYF.